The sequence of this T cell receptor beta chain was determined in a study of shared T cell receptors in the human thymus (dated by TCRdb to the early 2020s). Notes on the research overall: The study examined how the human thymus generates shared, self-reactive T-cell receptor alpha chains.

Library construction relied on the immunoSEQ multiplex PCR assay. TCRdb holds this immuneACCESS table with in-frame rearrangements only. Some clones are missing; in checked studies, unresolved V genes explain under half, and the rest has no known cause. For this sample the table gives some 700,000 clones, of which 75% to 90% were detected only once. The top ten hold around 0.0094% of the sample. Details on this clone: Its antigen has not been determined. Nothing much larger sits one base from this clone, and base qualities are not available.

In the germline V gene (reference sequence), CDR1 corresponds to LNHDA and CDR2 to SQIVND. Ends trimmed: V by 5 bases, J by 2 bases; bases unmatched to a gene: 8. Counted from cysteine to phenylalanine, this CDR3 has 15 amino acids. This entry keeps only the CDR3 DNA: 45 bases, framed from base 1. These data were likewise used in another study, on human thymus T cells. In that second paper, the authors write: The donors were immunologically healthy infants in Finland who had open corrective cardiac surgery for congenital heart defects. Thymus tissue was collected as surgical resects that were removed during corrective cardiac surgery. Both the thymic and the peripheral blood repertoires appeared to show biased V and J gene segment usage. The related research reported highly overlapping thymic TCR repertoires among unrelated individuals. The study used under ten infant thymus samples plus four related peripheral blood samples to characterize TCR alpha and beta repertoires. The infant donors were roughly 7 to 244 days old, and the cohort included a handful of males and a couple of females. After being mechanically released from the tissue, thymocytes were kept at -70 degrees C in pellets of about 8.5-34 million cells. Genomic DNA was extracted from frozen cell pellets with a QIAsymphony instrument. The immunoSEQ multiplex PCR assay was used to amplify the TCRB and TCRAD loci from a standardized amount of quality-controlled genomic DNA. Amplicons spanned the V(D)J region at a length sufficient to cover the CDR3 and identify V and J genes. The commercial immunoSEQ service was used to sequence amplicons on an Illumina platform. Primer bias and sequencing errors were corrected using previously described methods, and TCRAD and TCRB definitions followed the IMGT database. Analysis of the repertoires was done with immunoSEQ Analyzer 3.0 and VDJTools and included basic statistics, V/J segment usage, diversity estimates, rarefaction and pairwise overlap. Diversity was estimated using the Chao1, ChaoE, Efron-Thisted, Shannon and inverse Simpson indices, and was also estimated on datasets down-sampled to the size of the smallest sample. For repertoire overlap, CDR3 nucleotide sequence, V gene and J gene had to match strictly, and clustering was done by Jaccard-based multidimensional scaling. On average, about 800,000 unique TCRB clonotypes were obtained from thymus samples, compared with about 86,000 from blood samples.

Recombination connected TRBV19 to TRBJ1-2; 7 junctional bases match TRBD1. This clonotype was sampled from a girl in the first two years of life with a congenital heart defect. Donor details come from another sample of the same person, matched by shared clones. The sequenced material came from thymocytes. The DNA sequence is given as TGTGCCAGTAGTCTAAAGGGACAGTGGAACTATGGCTACACCTTC. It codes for CASSLKGQWNYGYTF. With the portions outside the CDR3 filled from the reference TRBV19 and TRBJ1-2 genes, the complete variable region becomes DGGITQSPKYLFRKEGQNVTLSCEQNLNHDAMYWYRQDPGQGLRLIYYSQIVNDFQKGDIAEGYSVSREKKESFPLTVTSAQKNPTAFYLCASSLKGQWNYGYTFGSGTRLTVV.